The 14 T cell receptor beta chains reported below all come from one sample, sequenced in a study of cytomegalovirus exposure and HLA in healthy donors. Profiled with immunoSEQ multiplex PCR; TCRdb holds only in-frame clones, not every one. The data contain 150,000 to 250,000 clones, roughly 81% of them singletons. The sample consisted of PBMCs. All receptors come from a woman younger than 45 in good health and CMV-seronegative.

The CDR3 loop reads CASSLYHGGAGNTGELFF. DNA of the CDR3: TGTGCCAGCAGCTTGTACCATGGGGGGGCCGGGAACACCGGGGAGCTGTTTTTT. The chain carries TRBV7-8 and TRBJ2-2; D is perhaps TRBD2 (7 bases). CDR1 and CDR2 (germline): SGHVS, FQNEAQ. The CDR3 length is 18 residues. Trimming left V 3 bases short and J 1 base short, with 18 bases between. Full variable domain (remainder filled in from reference TRBV7-8 and TRBJ2-2): GAGVSQSPRYKVAKRGQDVALRCDPISGHVSLFWYQQALGQGPEFLTYFQNEAQLDKSGLPSDRFFAERPEGSVSTLKIQRTQQEDSAVYLCASSLYHGGAGNTGELFFGEGSRLTVL.

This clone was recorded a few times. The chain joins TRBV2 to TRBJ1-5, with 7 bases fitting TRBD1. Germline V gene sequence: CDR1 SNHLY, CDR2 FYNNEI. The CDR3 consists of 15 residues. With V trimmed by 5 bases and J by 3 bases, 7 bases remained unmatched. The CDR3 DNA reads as TGTGCCAGCAGTTTACAGGGGATTCTCAATCAGCCCCAGCATTTT. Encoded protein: CASSLQGILNQPQHF.

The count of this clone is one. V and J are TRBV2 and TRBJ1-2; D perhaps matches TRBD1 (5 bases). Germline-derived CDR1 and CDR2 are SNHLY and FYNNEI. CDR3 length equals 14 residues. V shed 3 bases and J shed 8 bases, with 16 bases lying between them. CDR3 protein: CASSDQGFQGGYTF. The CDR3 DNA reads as TGTGCCAGCAGTGACCAGGGCTTCCAAGGGGGCTACACCTTC. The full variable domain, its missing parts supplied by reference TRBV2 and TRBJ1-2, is EPEVTQTPSHQVTQMGQEVILRCVPISNHLYFYWYRQILGQKVEFLVSFYNNEISEKSEIFDDQFSVERPDGSNFTLKIRSTKLEDSAMYFCASSDQGFQGGYTFGSGTRLTVV.

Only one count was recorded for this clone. The CDR3 loop is CASSSRDNNSPLHF. The DNA of the CDR3 is TGTGCCAGCAGTTCCCGGGACAATAATTCACCCCTCCACTTT. This chain joins TRBV6-1 and TRBJ1-6, with D maybe TRBD1 (6 bases). V lost 5 bases to trimming and J lost 5 bases, with 10 bases between them. The CDR3 is 14 amino acids. Germline V gene data show CDR1 as MNHNS and CDR2 as SASEGT.

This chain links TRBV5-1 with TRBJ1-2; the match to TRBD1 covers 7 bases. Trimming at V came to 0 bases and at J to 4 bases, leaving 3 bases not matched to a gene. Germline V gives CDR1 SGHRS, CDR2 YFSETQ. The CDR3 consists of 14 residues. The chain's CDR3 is CASSLEGATYGYTF. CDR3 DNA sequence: TGCGCCAGCAGCTTGGAGGGGGCCACCTATGGCTACACCTTC.

CDR3 sequence (DNA): TGTGCCAGCAGCTTAGCGACGGGTCAAGAGACCCAGTACTTC. Translation: CASSLATGQETQYF. This sequence joins TRBV7-8 and TRBJ2-5; D is unclear. There are 14 residues in the CDR3. Trimming took 0 bases from V and 2 from J, leaving 7 bases between them. Germline lookup yields CDR1 SGHVS and CDR2 FQNEAQ.

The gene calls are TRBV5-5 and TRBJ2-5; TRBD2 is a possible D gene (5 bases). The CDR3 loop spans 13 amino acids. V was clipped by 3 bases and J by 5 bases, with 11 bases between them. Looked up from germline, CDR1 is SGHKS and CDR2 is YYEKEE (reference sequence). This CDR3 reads CASSSGLWETQYF. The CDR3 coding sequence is TGTGCCAGCAGCTCAGGACTCTGGGAGACCCAGTACTTC. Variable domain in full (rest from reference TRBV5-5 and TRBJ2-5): DAGVTQSPTHLIKTRGQQVTLRCSPISGHKSVSWYQQVLGQGPQFIFQYYEKEERGRGNFPDRFSARQFPNYSSELNVNALLLGDSALYLCASSSGLWETQYFGPGTRLLVL.

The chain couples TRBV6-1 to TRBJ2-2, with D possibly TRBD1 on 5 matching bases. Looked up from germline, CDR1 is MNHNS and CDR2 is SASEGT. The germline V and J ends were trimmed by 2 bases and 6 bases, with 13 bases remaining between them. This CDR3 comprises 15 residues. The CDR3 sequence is CASSERGLRSGELFF. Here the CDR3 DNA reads TGTGCCAGCAGTGAAAGGGGCCTTAGGTCCGGGGAGCTGTTTTTT.

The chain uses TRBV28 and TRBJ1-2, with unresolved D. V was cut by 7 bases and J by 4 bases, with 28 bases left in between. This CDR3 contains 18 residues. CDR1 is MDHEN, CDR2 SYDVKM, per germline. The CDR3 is CASIGLSPEGSSLYGYTF. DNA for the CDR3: TGTGCCAGCATTGGACTCTCTCCGGAGGGATCCTCCCTCTATGGCTACACCTTC.

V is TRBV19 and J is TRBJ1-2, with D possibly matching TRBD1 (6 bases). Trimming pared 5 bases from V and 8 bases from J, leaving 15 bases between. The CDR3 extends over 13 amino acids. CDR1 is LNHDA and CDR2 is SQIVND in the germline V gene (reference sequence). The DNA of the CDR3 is TGTGCCAGTAGTTCCAGGACAGAGGGGGGCTACACCTTC. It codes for CASSSRTEGGYTF. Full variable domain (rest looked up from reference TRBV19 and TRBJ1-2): DGGITQSPKYLFRKEGQNVTLSCEQNLNHDAMYWYRQDPGQGLRLIYYSQIVNDFQKGDIAEGYSVSREKKESFPLTVTSAQKNPTAFYLCASSSRTEGGYTFGSGTRLTVV.

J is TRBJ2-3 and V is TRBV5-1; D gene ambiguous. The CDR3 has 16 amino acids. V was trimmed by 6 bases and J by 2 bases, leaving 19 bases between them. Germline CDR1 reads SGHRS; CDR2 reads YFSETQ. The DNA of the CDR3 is TGCGCCAGCACACCCCGCGGCGCGGCAGACACAGATACGCAGTATTTT. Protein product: CASTPRGAADTDTQYF.

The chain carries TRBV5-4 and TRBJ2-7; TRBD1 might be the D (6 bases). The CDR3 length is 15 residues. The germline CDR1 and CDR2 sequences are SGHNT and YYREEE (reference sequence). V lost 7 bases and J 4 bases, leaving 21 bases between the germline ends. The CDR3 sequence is CASRSDRDIMYEQYF. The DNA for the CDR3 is TGTGCCAGCCGCTCGGACCGGGACATCATGTACGAGCAGTACTTC.

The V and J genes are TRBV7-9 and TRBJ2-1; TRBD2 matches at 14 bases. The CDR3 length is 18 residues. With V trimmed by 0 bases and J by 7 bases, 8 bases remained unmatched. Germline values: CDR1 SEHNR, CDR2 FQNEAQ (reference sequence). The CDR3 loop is CASSLARLAGGGSNEQFF. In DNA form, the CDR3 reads TGTGCCAGCAGCTTAGCGAGACTAGCGGGAGGGGGAAGTAATGAGCAGTTCTTC.

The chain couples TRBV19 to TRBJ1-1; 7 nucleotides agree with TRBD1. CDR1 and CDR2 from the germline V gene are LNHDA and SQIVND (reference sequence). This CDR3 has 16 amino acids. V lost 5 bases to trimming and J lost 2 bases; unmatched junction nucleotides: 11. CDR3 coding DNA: TGTGCCAGTAGTGCAACCCATAAGGGGGCTAACACTGAAGCTTTCTTT. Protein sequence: CASSATHKGANTEAFF.